What follows describes a single T cell receptor (beta chain). Its antigen is undetermined. This CDR3 has 15 residues. CDR1 is LGHNA, CDR2 YSLEER, per germline. V lost 6 bases, J lost 3 bases, and 11 bases stayed unmatched. Profiled with immunoSEQ multiplex PCR; TCRdb holds only in-frame clones, not every one. Altogether 65,000 to 90,000 clones are present, approximately 86% being singletons, with the ten largest covering 0.68%. These data belong to a study of OX40 agonist ivuxolimab in advanced cancers. Across the whole study: With ivuxolimab, an agonistic anti-OX40 (CD134) antibody, patients were treated. Every 2 weeks, patients received ivuxolimab intravenously, dosed at 0.01 to 10 mg/kg. Under the entry rules, prior anti-PD-1, anti-PD-L1 or anti-CTLA-4 therapy was allowed, and approximately 40% had some.

Broader study findings: The investigators did not determine what antigen specificity the expanded peripheral T cells had.

The V gene is TRBV4-3, the J gene TRBJ2-7, with TRBD1 identical over 7 bases. This clonotype was sampled from an adult with an advanced solid tumor such as melanoma, head and neck, liver or kidney cancer. Sequencing used CD4+ or CD8+ T cells sorted from blood, obtained in a trial of the OX40 agonist ivuxolimab. In DNA form, the CDR3 reads TGCGCCAGCAGTCCAACCCGGACAGGAATCTACGAGCAGTACTTC. Residues: CASSPTRTGIYEQYF.